This T cell receptor beta chain was recorded in a study of T cells after posttransplantation cyclophosphamide. Assay: immunoSEQ multiplex PCR; the TCRdb copy retains only in-frame clones and omits some. The table has some 18,000 clones, about nine tenths seen once; the top ten hold just under 7.5%. A marrow graft followed busulfan-fludarabine conditioning, with cyclophosphamide on days +3 and +4. This clone was recorded only once. This CDR3 region has 16 residues. V was shortened by 1 base and J by 6 bases, with 15 bases between the two germline ends. Per germline, CDR1 LNHDA and CDR2 SQIVND (reference sequence).

V is TRBV19 and J is TRBJ2-2; weak D call: TRBD1 (5 bases). The sequences come from PBMCs, collected after allogeneic stem cell transplant with posttransplant cyclophosphamide. The TCR comes from a female patient in her 40s who received an allogeneic stem cell transplant from a related donor, was CMV-positive, and had no GVHD. Some of these T cells may belong to the graft donor. CDR3 region: CASSIVQGLSAGELFF. Here the CDR3 DNA reads TGTGCCAGTAGTATAGTTCAGGGTCTGAGCGCCGGGGAGCTGTTTTTT.